This T cell receptor (beta chain) was recorded in a study of blood T cell repertoires in COVID-19. The assay was immunoSEQ multiplex PCR, and TCRdb's table has in-frame clones only and misses some. This table has a few hundred thousand clones, 85% appearing once. Per germline, CDR1 SGHTA and CDR2 FQGNSA. Trimming removed 5 bases from V and 8 bases from J; junction bases left unmatched: 7. The CDR3 loop spans 16 amino acids. Input material: peripheral blood. The chain joins TRBV7-2 to TRBJ1-6, with 12 bases identical to TRBD1. The source is a woman between 18 and 29 years old with acute or convalescent COVID-19. The DNA of the CDR3 is TGTGCCAGCAGCAAAAGTCGGGACAGGGGGCATTCACCCCTCCACTTT. Residues: CASSKSRDRGHSPLHF.